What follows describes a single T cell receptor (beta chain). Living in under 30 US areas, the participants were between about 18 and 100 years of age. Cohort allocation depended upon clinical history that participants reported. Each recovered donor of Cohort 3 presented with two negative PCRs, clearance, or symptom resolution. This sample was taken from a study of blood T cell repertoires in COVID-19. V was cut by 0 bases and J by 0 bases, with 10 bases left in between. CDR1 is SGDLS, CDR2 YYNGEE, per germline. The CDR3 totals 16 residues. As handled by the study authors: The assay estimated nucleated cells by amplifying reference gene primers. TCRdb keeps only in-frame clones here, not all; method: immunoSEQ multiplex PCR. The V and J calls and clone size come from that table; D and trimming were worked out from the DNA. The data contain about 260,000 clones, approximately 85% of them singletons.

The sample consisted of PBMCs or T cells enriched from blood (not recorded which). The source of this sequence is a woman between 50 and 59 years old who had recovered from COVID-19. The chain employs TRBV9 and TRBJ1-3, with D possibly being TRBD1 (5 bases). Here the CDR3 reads CASSVADTSSGNTIYF. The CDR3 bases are TGTGCCAGCAGCGTAGCGGACACCAGCTCTGGAAACACCATATATTTT.